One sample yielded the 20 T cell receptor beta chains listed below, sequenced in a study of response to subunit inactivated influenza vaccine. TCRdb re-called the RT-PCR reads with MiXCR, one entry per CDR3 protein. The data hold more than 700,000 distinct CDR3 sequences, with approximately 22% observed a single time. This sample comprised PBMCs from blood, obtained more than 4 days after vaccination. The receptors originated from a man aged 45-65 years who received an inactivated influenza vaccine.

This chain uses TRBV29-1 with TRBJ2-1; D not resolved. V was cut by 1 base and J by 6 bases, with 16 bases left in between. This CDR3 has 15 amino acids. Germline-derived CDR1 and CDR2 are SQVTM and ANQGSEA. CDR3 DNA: TGCAGCGTTGAAGGTCTCCCATTCTACCTCAATGAGCAGTTCTTC. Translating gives CSVEGLPFYLNEQFF.

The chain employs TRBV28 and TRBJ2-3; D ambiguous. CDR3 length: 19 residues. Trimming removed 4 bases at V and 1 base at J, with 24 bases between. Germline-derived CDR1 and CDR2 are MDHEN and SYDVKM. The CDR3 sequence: CASSYLIPNGPRGTDTQYF. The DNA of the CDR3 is TGTGCCAGCAGTTACCTTATCCCCAACGGTCCTCGGGGCACAGATACGCAGTATTTT.

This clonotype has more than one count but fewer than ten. The CDR3 DNA reads TGTGCCAGCAGCCAAGATAGGCAGGGTAATTCACCCCTCCACTTT. Translation gives CASSQDRQGNSPLHF. The V call is TRBV4-2, the J call TRBJ1-6, with D tentatively TRBD1 (5 bases). The CDR3 is 15 residues long. Germline V CDR1 and CDR2: LGHNA, YNFKEQ. The V end was cut by 0 bases, the J end by 6 bases, with 9 bases between.

The CDR3 DNA sequence: TGCAGTGCGGGACTAGCGGGGGGATTCGAGTACATTCAGTACTTC. Translation gives CSAGLAGGFEYIQYF. The chain uses TRBV20-1 and TRBJ2-4; 15 nucleotides match TRBD2. The germline gives CDR1 DFQATT, CDR2 SNEGSKA (reference sequence). J gave up 8 bases and V 6 bases, and 8 bases lay outside the gene matches. This CDR3 region has 15 residues.

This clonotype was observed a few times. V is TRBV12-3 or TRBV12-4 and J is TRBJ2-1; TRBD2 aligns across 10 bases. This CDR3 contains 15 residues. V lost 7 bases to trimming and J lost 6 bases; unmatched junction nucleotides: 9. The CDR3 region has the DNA TGTGCCAGCACCTTAAGGCTAGCGGGGGTCAATGAGCAGTTCTTC. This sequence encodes CASTLRLAGVNEQFF.

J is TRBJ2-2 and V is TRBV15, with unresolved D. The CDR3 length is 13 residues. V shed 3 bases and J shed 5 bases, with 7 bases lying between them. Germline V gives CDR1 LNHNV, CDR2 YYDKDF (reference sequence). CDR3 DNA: TGTGCCACCAGCAGGGAGAGTACCGGGGAGCTGTTTTTT. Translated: CATSRESTGELFF.

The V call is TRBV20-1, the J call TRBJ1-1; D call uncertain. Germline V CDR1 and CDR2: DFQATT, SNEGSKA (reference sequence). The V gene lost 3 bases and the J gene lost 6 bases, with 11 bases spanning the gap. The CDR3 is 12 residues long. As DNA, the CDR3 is TGCAGTGCTAGGTCTGGCCCCCCTGAAGCTTTCTTT. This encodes CSARSGPPEAFF.

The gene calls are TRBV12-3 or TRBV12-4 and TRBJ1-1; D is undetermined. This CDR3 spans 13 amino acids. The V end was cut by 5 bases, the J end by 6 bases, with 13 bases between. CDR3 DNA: TGTGCCAGCAGTCGGGCCTTGGAGGCTGAAGCTTTCTTT. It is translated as CASSRALEAEAFF.

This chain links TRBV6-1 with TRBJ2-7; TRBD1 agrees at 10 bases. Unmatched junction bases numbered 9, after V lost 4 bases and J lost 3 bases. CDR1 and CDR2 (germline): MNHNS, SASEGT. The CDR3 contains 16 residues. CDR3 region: CASSGTGTGAGYEQYF. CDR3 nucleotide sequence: TGTGCCAGCAGTGGTACCGGGACAGGGGCGGGCTACGAGCAGTACTTC.

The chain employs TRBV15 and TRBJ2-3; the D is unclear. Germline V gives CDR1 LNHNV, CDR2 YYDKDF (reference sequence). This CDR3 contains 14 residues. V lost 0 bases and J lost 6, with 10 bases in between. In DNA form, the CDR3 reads TGTGCCACCAGCAGAGATCAGGCTTCCGATACGCAGTATTTT. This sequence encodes CATSRDQASDTQYF.

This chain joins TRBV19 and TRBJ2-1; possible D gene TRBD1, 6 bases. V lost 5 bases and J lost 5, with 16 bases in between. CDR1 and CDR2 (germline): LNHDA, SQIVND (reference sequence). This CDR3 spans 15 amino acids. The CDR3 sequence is CASSFRTARDNEQFF. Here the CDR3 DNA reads TGTGCCAGTAGTTTCCGGACAGCCAGGGACAATGAGCAGTTCTTC.

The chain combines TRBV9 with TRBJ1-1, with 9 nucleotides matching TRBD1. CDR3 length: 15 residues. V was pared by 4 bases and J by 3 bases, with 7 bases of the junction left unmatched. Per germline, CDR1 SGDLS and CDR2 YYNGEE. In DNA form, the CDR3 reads TGTGCCAGCAGCCCCTACCGGACAGGGGACACTGAAGCTTTCTTT. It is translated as CASSPYRTGDTEAFF. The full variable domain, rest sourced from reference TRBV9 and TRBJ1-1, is DSGVTQTPKHLITATGQRVTLRCSPRSGDLSVYWYQQSLDQGLQFLIQYYNGEERAKGNILERFSAQQFPDLHSELNLSSLELGDSALYFCASSPYRTGDTEAFFGQGTRLTVV.

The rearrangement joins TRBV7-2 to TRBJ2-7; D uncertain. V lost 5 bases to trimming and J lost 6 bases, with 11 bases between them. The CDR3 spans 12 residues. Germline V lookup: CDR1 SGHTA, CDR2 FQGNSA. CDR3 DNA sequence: TGTGCCAGCAGCACCCGACTCGGCGAGCAGTACTTC. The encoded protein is CASSTRLGEQYF.

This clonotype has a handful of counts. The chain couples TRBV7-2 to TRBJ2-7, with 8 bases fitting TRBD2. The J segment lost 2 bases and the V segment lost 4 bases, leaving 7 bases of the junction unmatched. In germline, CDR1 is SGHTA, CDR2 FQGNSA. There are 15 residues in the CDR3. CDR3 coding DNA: TGTGCCAGCAGCTCAGTAGCGGGAACGACCTACGAGCAGTACTTC. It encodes CASSSVAGTTYEQYF. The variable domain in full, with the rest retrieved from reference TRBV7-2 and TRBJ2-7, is GAGVSQSPSNKVTEKGKDVELRCDPISGHTALYWYRQSLGQGLEFLIYFQGNSAPDKSGLPSDRFSAERTGGSVSTLTIQRTQQEDSAVYLCASSSVAGTTYEQYFGPGTRLTVT.

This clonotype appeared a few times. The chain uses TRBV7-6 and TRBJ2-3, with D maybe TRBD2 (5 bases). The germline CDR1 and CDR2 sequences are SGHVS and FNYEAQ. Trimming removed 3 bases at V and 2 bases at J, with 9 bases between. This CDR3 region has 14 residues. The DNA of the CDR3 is TGTGCCAGCAGCTTTGTGGGAGACACAGATACGCAGTATTTT. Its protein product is CASSFVGDTDTQYF.

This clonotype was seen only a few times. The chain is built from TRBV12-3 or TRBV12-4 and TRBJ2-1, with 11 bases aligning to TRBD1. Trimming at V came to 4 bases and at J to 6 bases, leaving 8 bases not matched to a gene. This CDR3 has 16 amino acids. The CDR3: CASSSPSGTGGNEQFF. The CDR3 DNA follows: TGTGCCAGCAGTTCCCCTTCCGGGACAGGGGGCAATGAGCAGTTCTTC.

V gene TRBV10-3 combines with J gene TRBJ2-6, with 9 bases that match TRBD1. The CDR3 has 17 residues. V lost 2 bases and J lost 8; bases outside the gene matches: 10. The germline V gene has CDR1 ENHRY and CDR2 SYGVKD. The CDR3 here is CAISEGDRVAGSNVLTF. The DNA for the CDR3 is TGTGCCATCAGTGAGGGGGACAGGGTAGCAGGGTCCAACGTCCTGACTTTC.

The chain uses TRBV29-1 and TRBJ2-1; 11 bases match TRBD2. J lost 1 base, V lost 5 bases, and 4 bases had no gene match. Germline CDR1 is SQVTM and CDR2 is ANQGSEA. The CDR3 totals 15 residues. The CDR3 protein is CSVTLAGVSYNEQFF. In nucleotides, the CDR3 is TGCAGCGTTACACTAGCGGGAGTATCCTACAATGAGCAGTTCTTC.

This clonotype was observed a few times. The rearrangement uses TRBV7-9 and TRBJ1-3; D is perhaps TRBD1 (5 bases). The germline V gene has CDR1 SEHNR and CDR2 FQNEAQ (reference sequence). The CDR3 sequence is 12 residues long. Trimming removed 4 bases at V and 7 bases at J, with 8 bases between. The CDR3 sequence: CASSSGTNTIYF. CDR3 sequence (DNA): TGTGCCAGCAGCTCCGGGACGAACACCATATATTTT.

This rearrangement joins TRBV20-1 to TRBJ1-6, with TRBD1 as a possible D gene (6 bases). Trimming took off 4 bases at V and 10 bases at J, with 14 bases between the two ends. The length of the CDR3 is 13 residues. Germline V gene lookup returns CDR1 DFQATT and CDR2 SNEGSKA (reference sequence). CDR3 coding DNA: TGCAGTGCTATTGGGACACTAGCATCACCCCTCCACTTT. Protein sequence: CSAIGTLASPLHF.